This T cell receptor (beta chain) derives from a study of early T cells in non-severe SARS-CoV-2 infection. Study-level background: Sequenced material consisted of bulk RNA (from unsorted whole blood), and chains were unpaired.

Study results and limitations: There was a bias toward anti-spike CD8 responses in VDJdb matching, which missed private and CD4 specificities.

Molecules of cDNA were individually given unique molecular identifiers that were attached to them. One entry per CDR3 protein results from TCRdb running MiXCR on the 5' RACE reads. Of about 35,000 distinct CDR3 sequences listed, approximately 7.9% are singletons. The germline V gene has CDR1 SGHVS and CDR2 FNYEAQ. Trimming cost V 3 bases and J 2 bases; bases outside gene matches: 4. This CDR3 has 15 residues. The sample holds a few counts of this clonotype. The target antigen is unknown. Sequenced here: whole blood, sampled at baseline. The receptor was isolated from an adult who was a healthcare worker with PCR-confirmed SARS-CoV-2 infection or an uninfected control (not recorded which). V is TRBV7-6 and J is TRBJ2-3, with 8 bases that match TRBD2. The CDR3 nucleotides are TGTGCCAGCAGCTTTACTAGCGGACACACAGATACGCAGTATTTT. It yields the protein CASSFTSGHTDTQYF.